This entry describes one TCR beta chain. Libraries were prepared by immunoSEQ multiplex PCR; TCRdb keeps only in-frame clonotypes and omits some of them. The sample lists roughly 60,000 clones; over 75% were seen once. This sample stems from a study of blood T cell repertoires in COVID-19. Study-wide context: Acute and convalescent COVID-19 specimens originated in the United States, Italy and Spain.

The V end lost 7 bases, the J end lost 0 bases, and 7 bases lay between the germline ends. Germline V gene lookup returns CDR1 MNHNS and CDR2 SASEGT. The CDR3 is 14 amino acids. The chain recombines TRBV6-1 with TRBJ2-6; weak D call: TRBD2 (5 bases). Sequencing was done on a sample of peripheral blood. This clonotype was sampled from an elderly man with acute or convalescent COVID-19. In DNA form, the CDR3 reads TGTGCCAGCAATCGGGGCTCTGGGGCCAACGTCCTGACTTTC. Translated, it gives CASNRGSGANVLTF.